This T cell receptor beta chain stems from a study of T-cell reconstitution after alpha-beta-depleted transplantation in children. Points from the study as a whole: Surviving recipient T cells and thymic progenitors accounted for the high day-60 TCRbeta diversity observed in some patients. By one year post-transplant, T-cell counts and diversity largely arose from T cells that were newly produced. Reportedly, alpha-beta T cells present about two months post-transplant originated from several hundred expanded clones of graft origin.

This clonotype has a count of ten or more. Its target is not known. Preparation of the TCRbeta library involved a method that used unique molecular identifiers. TCRdb used MiXCR to reprocess the PCR reads, holding one entry per CDR3 protein. The data hold approximately 630,000 distinct CDR3 sequences, with around 12% observed a single time. The material sequenced was PBMCs, taken before TCRalphabeta/CD19-depleted stem cell transplant. The TCR comes from a girl aged 2 to 10 with congenital amegakaryocytic thrombocytopenia, due to receive a stem cell transplant.

DNA for the CDR3: TGCAGTGCCGCAAAGGATACGGGAGCCTACGAGCAGTACTTC. Its translation is CSAAKDTGAYEQYF. The chain is built from TRBV20-1 and TRBJ2-7, with a tentative D call TRBD2 (6 bases). CDR3 length equals 14 residues. The V end was cut by 6 bases, the J end by 2 bases, with 17 bases between. Germline CDR1 DFQATT, CDR2 SNEGSKA (reference sequence).